This passage covers 18 T cell receptor beta chains from one sample sequenced in a study of identical twins. TCRdb processed the 5' RACE reads anew with MiXCR; each CDR3 protein has one entry. Altogether hundreds of thousands of distinct CDR3 sequences are present, 10% to 15% being singletons, with the ten largest covering about 7%. The same sample was also used in a study of yellow fever vaccine responses in identical twins.

Sample: CD8+ T cells sorted from blood. These receptors originate from a woman under 30 in good health.

V usage is TRBV4-1 and J usage is TRBJ1-5; D is uncertain. The length of the CDR3 is 13 residues. Between the trimmed V and J ends, which lost 1 base and 1 base, there was a span of 2 bases. Germline lookup yields CDR1 MGHRA and CDR2 YSYEKL. In DNA form, the CDR3 reads TGCGCCAGCAGCCAAGCCAGCAATCAGCCCCAGCATTTT. Translating it yields CASSQASNQPQHF.

At least ten counts were recorded for this clonotype. CDR3 residues: CASSQDGWNPDYGYTF. The CDR3 nucleotides read TGTGCCAGCAGCCAAGATGGTTGGAATCCAGACTATGGCTACACCTTC. The J gene is TRBJ1-2, the V gene TRBV4-2; D unresolved. V shed 0 bases and J shed 3 bases, with 14 bases lying between them. This CDR3 region has 16 residues. CDR1 and CDR2 (germline): LGHNA, YNFKEQ.

V usage is TRBV29-1 and J usage is TRBJ2-5, with 12 bases lining up with TRBD2. The CDR3 totals 14 residues. The germline V gene encodes CDR1 SQVTM and CDR2 ANQGSEA. V was pared by 6 bases and J by 5 bases, with 7 bases of the junction left unmatched. CDR3 region: CSVETSGRFETQYF. CDR3 sequence (DNA): TGCAGCGTAGAAACTAGCGGGAGGTTTGAGACCCAGTACTTC.

This clonotype was counted a few times. The chain joins TRBV7-9 to TRBJ1-2; D is possibly TRBD1 (6 bases). This CDR3 is 15 amino acids long. Trimming took off 3 bases at V and 3 bases at J, with 14 bases between the two ends. Germline-derived CDR1 and CDR2 are SEHNR and FQNEAQ (reference sequence). The CDR3 nucleotides read TGTGCCAGCAGCTTTGCGGGGGGCCTGGACTATGGCTACACCTTC. Translated: CASSFAGGLDYGYTF. Supplemented by reference TRBV7-9 and TRBJ1-2, the full variable domain reads DTGVSQNPRHKITKRGQNVTFRCDPISEHNRLYWYRQTLGQGPEFLTYFQNEAQLEKSRLLSDRFSAERPKGSFSTLEIQRTEQGDSAMYLCASSFAGGLDYGYTFGSGTRLTVV.

This clonotype was seen at least ten times. The chain combines TRBV12-3 or TRBV12-4 with TRBJ1-1; the D is unclear. Trimming removed 5 bases from V and 2 bases from J, with 9 bases in between. This CDR3 has 13 residues. The CDR3 DNA is TGTGCCAGCAGTACGGGCCTTAACACTGAAGCTTTCTTT. It codes for CASSTGLNTEAFF.

This chain uses TRBV2 with TRBJ2-7; D uncertain. Looked up from germline, CDR1 is SNHLY and CDR2 is FYNNEI. The CDR3 totals 16 residues. The V gene lost 4 bases and the J gene lost 3 bases, with 19 bases spanning the gap. The CDR3 DNA is TGTGCCAGCAGTGTTGGTCTCGGGCTACTCGGCTACGAGCAGTACGTC. It is translated as CASSVGLGLLGYEQYV.

The chain uses TRBV28 and TRBJ2-7, with 9 bases aligning to TRBD1. CDR1 is MDHEN, CDR2 SYDVKM, per germline. Losses at the gene ends were 5 bases for V and 1 base for J; bases not matched to a gene: 6. The CDR3 runs 15 residues. The CDR3 DNA is TGTGCCAGCAGTACCGGGACAGGGATTTCCTACGAGCAGTACGTC. It yields the protein CASSTGTGISYEQYV.

This clonotype was recorded a few times. The J gene is TRBJ2-1, the V gene TRBV13; 10 bases line up with TRBD1. The CDR3 has 18 residues. Germline V lookup: CDR1 PRHDT, CDR2 FYEKMQ (reference sequence). With V trimmed by 4 bases and J by 2 bases, 11 bases remained unmatched. The CDR3 coding sequence is TGTGCCAGCAGCTCGGTGACAGGGGGCAGAATCGCCTACAATGAGCAGTTCTTC. It codes for CASSSVTGGRIAYNEQFF.

This clonotype was detected many times. The chain uses TRBV27 and TRBJ2-1; a possible D gene is TRBD1 (6 bases). The ends were cut back, 5 bases at V and 0 bases at J, with 14 bases in the middle. Looked up from germline, CDR1 is MNHEY and CDR2 is SMNVEV (reference sequence). There are 16 residues in the CDR3. CDR3 coding DNA: TGTGCCAGCAGTCCACCAGACAGGAGCTCCTACAATGAGCAGTTCTTC. This translates into CASSPPDRSSYNEQFF.

This clonotype was detected many times. The V call is TRBV7-9, the J call TRBJ2-1; weak D call: TRBD2 (5 bases). This CDR3 spans 12 amino acids. V was trimmed by 5 bases and J by 10 bases, leaving 12 bases between them. CDR1 is SEHNR, CDR2 FQNEAQ, per germline (reference sequence). The CDR3 loop reads CASSHVGKEQFF. The CDR3 region has the DNA TGTGCCAGCAGCCATGTCGGGAAGGAGCAGTTCTTC.

This clonotype turned up a few times. This chain uses TRBV20-1 with TRBJ2-7; TRBD2 matches 8 bases. The trim removed 0 bases at V and 3 bases at J, leaving 4 bases unmatched. This CDR3 comprises 14 residues. From germline, CDR1 is DFQATT and CDR2 SNEGSKA (reference sequence). Written as DNA, the CDR3 is TGCAGTGCTAGAGAGGGGACTAGGGACTACGAGCAGTACTTC. This codes for CSAREGTRDYEQYF.

The chain joins TRBV6-2 or TRBV6-3 to TRBJ1-4; D might be TRBD1 (5 bases). Trimming stripped 7 bases from V and 7 bases from J, with 16 bases between. The CDR3 is 14 amino acids. The germline gives CDR1 MNHEY, CDR2 SVGEGT. CDR3 bases: TGTGCCAGCATCCCGGGGCGATCGGGTGAAAAACTGTTTTTT. Protein sequence: CASIPGRSGEKLFF.

This clonotype was counted a few times. The gene calls are TRBV12-3 or TRBV12-4 and TRBJ2-1; 12 bases line up with TRBD2. The CDR3 covers 18 residues. V shed 3 bases, J shed 6 bases, and the junction held 12 bases outside the gene matches. This CDR3 is CASSLALAGGSKSNEQFF. The CDR3 coding sequence is TGTGCCAGCAGTTTGGCCCTAGCGGGGGGGTCGAAATCCAATGAGCAGTTCTTC.

This clonotype was counted a few times. The chain combines TRBV6-5 with TRBJ1-1; no reliable D call. V was shortened by 2 bases and J by 6 bases, with 10 bases between the two germline ends. This CDR3 is 13 amino acids long. The germline gives CDR1 MNHEY, CDR2 SVGAGI. CDR3 nucleotide sequence: TGTGCCAGCAGTTACCATGGACTGTCTGAAGCTTTCTTT. Protein product: CASSYHGLSEAFF.

V usage is TRBV12-3 or TRBV12-4 and J usage is TRBJ2-6; D is possibly TRBD2 (6 bases). This CDR3 comprises 15 residues. V shed 5 bases and J shed 2 bases, with 10 bases lying between them. The CDR3 nucleotides read TGTGCCAGCAGTCCCAGACTAGCTGGGGCCAACGTCCTGACTTTC. This codes for CASSPRLAGANVLTF.

This clonotype has more than one count but fewer than ten. V and J are TRBV10-1 and TRBJ2-1, with no clear D. The germline V gene encodes CDR1 WNHNN and CDR2 SYGVQD (reference sequence). The CDR3 extends over 14 amino acids. The V gene lost 4 bases and the J gene lost 8 bases, with 15 bases spanning the gap. CDR3 protein: CASSGADLRDEQFF. In DNA, the CDR3 is TGCGCCAGCAGTGGGGCGGATCTACGGGATGAGCAGTTCTTC.

The chain carries TRBV9 and TRBJ2-7; 8 nucleotides align to TRBD2. The CDR3 is 13 residues long. The V gene's germline CDR1 is SGDLS and CDR2 YYNGEE. The trim removed 3 bases at V and 5 bases at J, leaving 4 bases unmatched. CDR3 amino acids: CASSEAGADEQYF. The CDR3 DNA reads TGTGCCAGCAGCGAAGCGGGAGCGGACGAGCAGTACTTC.

V and J are TRBV12-3 or TRBV12-4 and TRBJ2-2, with D perhaps TRBD2 (5 bases). With 6 bases removed from V and 9 bases from J, the gap between germline ends came to 8 bases. This CDR3 comprises 11 residues. CDR3 residues: CASSVAWELFF. CDR3 DNA sequence: TGTGCCAGCAGCGTAGCGTGGGAGCTGTTTTTT.